These T cell receptor beta chains were read from a single sample in a study of Tregs in tolerant kidney transplant recipients. Produced via immunoSEQ multiplex PCR; TCRdb's table is partial and in-frame only. Altogether hundreds of thousands of clones are present, about 86% being singletons, with the ten largest covering 0.55% to 0.65%. Sequencing input: CD4+ T cells from blood. These receptors were collected from a human donor in good health. Both conserved end residues are part of each CDR3.

j_call cdr3_length v_call cdr3_aa
TRBJ2-3 15 TRBV29-1 CSVGRGAGNTDTQYF
TRBJ2-3 16 TRBV10-1 CASSDPSGLSTDTQYF
TRBJ1-1 14 TRBV18 CASSSTGWDTEAFF
TRBJ1-1 12 TRBV2 CASSGDLNGAFF
TRBJ2-3 16 TRBV6-1 CASSERPGQRTDTQYF
TRBJ2-1 13 TRBV7-3 CASSPYGYNEQFF
TRBJ1-5 15 TRBV7-8 CASSLGVRLDQPQHF
TRBJ2-7 14 TRBV6-1 CATSPAGGFYEQYF
TRBJ2-2 16 TRBV5-1 CASSQTSGSEGGELFF
TRBJ2-1 15 TRBV6-4 CASSDRVGQYNEQFF
TRBJ1-1 14 TRBV18 CASSPQPMNTEAFF
TRBJ2-7 12 TRBV7-9 CASSSNRAEQYF
TRBJ2-7 17 TRBV12-5 CASGPYSGVSYSYEQYF
TRBJ2-3 15 TRBV5-1 CASLSGSASTDTQYF
TRBJ1-6 13 TRBV28 CASSSGGISPLHF
TRBJ2-2 15 TRBV2 CASSDEARSTGELFF
TRBJ2-7 14 TRBV4-2 CASSQAAYSYEQYF
TRBJ2-3 16 TRBV2 CATTLRGSGGTDTQYF
NA 15 TRBV11-2 CASSIGTRGLYEQYF
TRBJ2-7 14 TRBV21-1 CASSKIGLSYEQYF
TRBJ2-7 14 TRBV19 CASSIGGTAYEQYF
TRBJ2-1 16 TRBV6-5 CASSSSTSGSHNEQFF
TRBJ2-7 14 TRBV2 CASSVLREVYEQYF
TRBJ2-1 16 TRBV5-1 CASSWLAGSSYNEQFF
TRBJ1-6 14 TRBV19 CASIDRARNSPLHF
TRBJ2-5 17 TRBV27 CASRRWTSGGTRETQYF
TRBJ1-2 16 TRBV10-3 CAISDQRGGRVYGYTF
TRBJ2-7 14 TRBV6-6 CASRGQGREYEQYF
TRBJ2-5 11 TRBV19 CASSSGVGQYF
TRBJ2-3 12 TRBV29-1 CSVEREYQTQYF
TRBJ2-1 15 TRBV25-1 CASSGGLAPTGEQFF
TRBJ1-2 14 TRBV6-6 CASSYSEQTGSYTF
TRBJ1-5 15 TRBV11-2 CASSVGGQGTQPQHF
TRBJ1-6 13 TRBV30 CAWSSQGRSPLHF
TRBJ1-1 14 TRBV6-6 CASSYSTQNTEAFF
TRBJ2-3 19 TRBV1 CTSSQDRDNPVGIADTQYF
TRBJ2-7 14 TRBV18 CASSPSTGVYEQYF
TRBJ2-3 15 TRBV29-1 CSVVPRGGAGDTQYF
TRBJ1-5 17 TRBV6-1 CAISESGQGRSNQPQHF
TRBJ1-1 15 TRBV5-1 CASSLGGQPGAEAFF
TRBJ1-1 14 TRBV7-9 CASSFRGGNTEAFF
TRBJ2-7 16 TRBV14 CASSQGGVRWRYEQYF
TRBJ2-7 17 TRBV7-2 CASSLARLALSSYEQYF
TRBJ1-4 13 TRBV5-4 CASSTDRDEKLFF
TRBJ2-7 13 TRBV14 CASSQEGSYEQYF
TRBJ1-2 15 TRBV6-5 CASSFRRDGGYGYTF
TRBJ2-3 13 TRBV5-4 CASSPIESDTQYF
TRBJ1-2 18 TRBV18 CASSLGISPEARNYGYTF
TRBJ2-2 12 TRBV7-7 CASSLDSGELFF
TRBJ2-7 14 TRBV5-1 CARYLGRSSYEQYF
TRBJ2-1 13 TRBV5-6 CASSHGLAYEQFF
TRBJ1-1 15 TRBV9 CASSTRAELNTEAFF
TRBJ2-2 16 TRBV14 CASSRQDRVPTGELFF
TRBJ1-2 13 TRBV19 CASSIIGSGGYTF
TRBJ2-2 15 TRBV7-2 CASSLGVTNTGELFF
NA 15 TRBV5-1 CASSSGTSDPYEQYF
TRBJ1-1 13 TRBV29-1 CSVEGRTNTEAFF